The T cell receptor (beta chain) under discussion was sequenced for a study of cytomegalovirus exposure and HLA in healthy donors. Study-wide points: Compared with the roughly 700-donor mean, an Asian-associated ancestry cluster reportedly had fewer N-insertions, according to a later analysis.

13 Jbeta primers and 60 Vbeta primers were used for the PCR. Data came from immunoSEQ multiplex PCR; TCRdb stores just in-frame clones and leaves some out. The sample has 45,000 to 65,000 clones; roughly 85% are singletons. V lost 3 bases, J lost 7 bases, and 7 bases lay in between. The CDR3 extends over 12 amino acids. The germline V gene has CDR1 ENHRY and CDR2 SYGVKD. As concerns this clone: Its antigen is unknown.

This receptor was taken from a man aged 30 to 39 in good health and CMV-seronegative. Sequenced input: PBMCs. The rearrangement uses TRBV10-3 and TRBJ1-5, with no clear D. The DNA of the CDR3 is TGTGCCATCAGTGAAAGAGAACAGCCCCAGCATTTT. Protein product: CAISEREQPQHF.